The TCR beta chain described here comes from a study of cytomegalovirus exposure and HLA in healthy donors. PCR used 60 Vbeta primers and 13 Jbeta primers. The table came from immunoSEQ multiplex PCR; TCRdb's copy has only in-frame clones and leaves some out. The sample records approximately 120,000 clones, 75% to 85% being singletons. This CDR3 is 13 amino acids long. V lost 7 bases to trimming and J lost 2 bases, with 10 bases between them. Germline CDR1 is SGHTA and CDR2 is FQGNSA. In its sample, this clone was seen once. Its antigen is as yet unknown. Study outcomes and limitations: Later analysis indicated greater clonal expansion among HLA-associated TCR beta chains than among equally common other chains. A later look showed TCR association rates differing by HLA locus, highest for DRB1 and lowest for HLA-C.

The receptor was derived from a man aged 25-45 years in good health and CMV-seropositive. This chain links TRBV7-2 with TRBJ2-3; no firm D call. The sequenced material came from PBMCs. This chain's CDR3 is CASNEPNTDTQYF. The CDR3 nucleotides read TGTGCCAGCAACGAGCCCAACACAGATACGCAGTATTTT.